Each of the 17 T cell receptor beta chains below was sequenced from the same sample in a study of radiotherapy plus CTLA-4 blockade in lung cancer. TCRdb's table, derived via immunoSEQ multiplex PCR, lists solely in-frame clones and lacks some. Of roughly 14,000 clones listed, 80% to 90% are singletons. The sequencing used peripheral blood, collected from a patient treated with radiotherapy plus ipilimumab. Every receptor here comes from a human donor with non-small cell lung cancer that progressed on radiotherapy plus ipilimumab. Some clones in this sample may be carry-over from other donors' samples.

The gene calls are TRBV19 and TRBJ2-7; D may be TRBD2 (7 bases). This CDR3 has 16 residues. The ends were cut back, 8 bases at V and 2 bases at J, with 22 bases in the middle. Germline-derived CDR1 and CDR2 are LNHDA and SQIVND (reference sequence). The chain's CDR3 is CASSRGAGQGTYEQYF. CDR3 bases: TGTGCCAGTTCTCGGGGGGCCGGCCAGGGAACCTACGAGCAGTACTTC.

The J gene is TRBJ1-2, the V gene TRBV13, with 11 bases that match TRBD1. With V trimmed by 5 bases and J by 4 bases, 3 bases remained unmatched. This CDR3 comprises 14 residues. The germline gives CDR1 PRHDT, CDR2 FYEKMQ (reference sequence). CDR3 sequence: CASSADRGLYGYTF. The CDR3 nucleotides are TGTGCCAGCAGCGCGGACAGGGGGCTCTATGGCTACACCTTC. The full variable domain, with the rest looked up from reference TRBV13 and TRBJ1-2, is AAGVIQSPRHLIKEKRETATLKCYPIPRHDTVYWYQQGPGQDPQFLISFYEKMQSDKGSIPDRFSAQQFSDYHSELNMSSLELGDSALYFCASSADRGLYGYTFGSGTRLTVV.

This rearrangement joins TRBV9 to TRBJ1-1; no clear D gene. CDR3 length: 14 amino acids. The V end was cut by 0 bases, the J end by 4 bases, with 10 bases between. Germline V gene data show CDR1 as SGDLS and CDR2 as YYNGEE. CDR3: CASSVGRSATEAFF. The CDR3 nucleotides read TGTGCCAGCAGCGTAGGGAGGAGTGCCACTGAAGCTTTCTTT. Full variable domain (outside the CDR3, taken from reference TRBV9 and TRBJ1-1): DSGVTQTPKHLITATGQRVTLRCSPRSGDLSVYWYQQSLDQGLQFLIQYYNGEERAKGNILERFSAQQFPDLHSELNLSSLELGDSALYFCASSVGRSATEAFFGQGTRLTVV.

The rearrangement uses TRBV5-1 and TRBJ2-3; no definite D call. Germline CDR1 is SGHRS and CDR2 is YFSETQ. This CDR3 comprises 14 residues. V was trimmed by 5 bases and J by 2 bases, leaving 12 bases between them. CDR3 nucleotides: TGCGCCAGCAGAGCAGGAACCCCCACAGATACGCAGTATTTT. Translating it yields CASRAGTPTDTQYF.

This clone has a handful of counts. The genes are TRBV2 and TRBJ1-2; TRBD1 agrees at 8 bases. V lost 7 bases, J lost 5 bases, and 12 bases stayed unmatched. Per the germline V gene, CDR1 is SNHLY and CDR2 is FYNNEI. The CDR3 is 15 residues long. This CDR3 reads CASTPNGGQGYGYTF. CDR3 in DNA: TGTGCCAGCACTCCCAACGGCGGACAGGGTTATGGCTACACCTTC.

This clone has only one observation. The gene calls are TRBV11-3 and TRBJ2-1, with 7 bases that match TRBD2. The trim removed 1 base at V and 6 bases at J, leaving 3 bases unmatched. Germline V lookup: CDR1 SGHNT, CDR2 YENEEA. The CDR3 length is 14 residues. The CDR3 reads CASSLGLAGNEQFF. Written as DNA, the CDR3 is TGTGCCAGCAGCTTAGGACTAGCTGGCAATGAGCAGTTCTTC.

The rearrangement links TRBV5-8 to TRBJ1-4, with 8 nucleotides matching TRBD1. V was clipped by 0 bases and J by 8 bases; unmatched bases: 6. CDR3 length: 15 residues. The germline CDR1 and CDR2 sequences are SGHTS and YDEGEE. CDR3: CASSLGRTGYEKLFF. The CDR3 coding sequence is TGTGCCAGCAGCTTGGGTAGGACAGGGTACGAAAAACTGTTTTTT.

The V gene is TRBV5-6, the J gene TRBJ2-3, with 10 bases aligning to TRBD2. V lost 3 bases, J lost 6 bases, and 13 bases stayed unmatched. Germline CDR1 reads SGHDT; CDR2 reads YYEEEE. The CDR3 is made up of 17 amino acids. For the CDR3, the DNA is TGTGCCAGCAGCTCCGGGCCACTAGCGGGATTTCGGGATACGCAGTATTTT. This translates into CASSSGPLAGFRDTQYF.

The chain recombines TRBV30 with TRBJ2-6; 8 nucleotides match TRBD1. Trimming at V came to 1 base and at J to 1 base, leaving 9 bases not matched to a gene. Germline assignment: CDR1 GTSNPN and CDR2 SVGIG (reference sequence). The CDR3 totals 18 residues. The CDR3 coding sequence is TGTGCCTGGAGTGACCCGAGACAGGGGCTATCTGGGGCCAACGTCCTGACTTTC. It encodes CAWSDPRQGLSGANVLTF.

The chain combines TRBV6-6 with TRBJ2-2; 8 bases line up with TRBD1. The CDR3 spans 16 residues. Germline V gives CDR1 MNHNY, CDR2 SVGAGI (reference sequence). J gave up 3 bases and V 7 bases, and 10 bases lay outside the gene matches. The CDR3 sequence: CASTSPGGVYTGELFF. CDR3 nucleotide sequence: TGTGCCAGCACCAGCCCAGGGGGCGTGTACACCGGGGAGCTGTTTTTT.

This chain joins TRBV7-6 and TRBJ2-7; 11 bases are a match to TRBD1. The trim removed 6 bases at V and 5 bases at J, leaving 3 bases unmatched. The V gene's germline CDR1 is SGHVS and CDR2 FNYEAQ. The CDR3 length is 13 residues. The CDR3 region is CASSRDRGDEQYF. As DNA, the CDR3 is TGTGCCAGCAGTCGGGACAGGGGGGACGAGCAGTACTTC.

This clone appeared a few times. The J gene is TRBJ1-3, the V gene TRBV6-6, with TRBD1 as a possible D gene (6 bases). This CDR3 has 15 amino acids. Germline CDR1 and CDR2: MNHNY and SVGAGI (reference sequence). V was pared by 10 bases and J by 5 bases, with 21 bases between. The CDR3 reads CATAPVGAQRNTIYF. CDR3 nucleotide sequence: TGTGCCACCGCTCCAGTGGGGGCGCAAAGAAACACCATATATTTT.

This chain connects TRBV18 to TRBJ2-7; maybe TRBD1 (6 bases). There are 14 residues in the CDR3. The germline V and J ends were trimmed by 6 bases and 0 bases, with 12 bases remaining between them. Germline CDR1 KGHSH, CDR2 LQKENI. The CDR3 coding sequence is TGTGCCAGCTCCCGCGACAGGAACTCCTACGAGCAGTACTTC. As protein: CASSRDRNSYEQYF.

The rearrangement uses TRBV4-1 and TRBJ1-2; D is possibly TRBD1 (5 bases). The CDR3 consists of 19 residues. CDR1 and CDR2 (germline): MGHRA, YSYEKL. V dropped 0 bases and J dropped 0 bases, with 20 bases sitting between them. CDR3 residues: CASSQEGIVGLTANYGYTF. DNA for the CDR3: TGCGCCAGCAGCCAAGAGGGCATTGTGGGGCTCACAGCTAACTATGGCTACACCTTC.

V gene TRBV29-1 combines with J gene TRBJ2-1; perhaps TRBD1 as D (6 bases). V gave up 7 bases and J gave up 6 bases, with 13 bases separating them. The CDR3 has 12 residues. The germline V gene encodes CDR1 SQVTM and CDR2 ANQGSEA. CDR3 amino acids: CSGRKTGNEQFF. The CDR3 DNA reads TGCAGCGGCAGGAAGACAGGCAATGAGCAGTTCTTC.

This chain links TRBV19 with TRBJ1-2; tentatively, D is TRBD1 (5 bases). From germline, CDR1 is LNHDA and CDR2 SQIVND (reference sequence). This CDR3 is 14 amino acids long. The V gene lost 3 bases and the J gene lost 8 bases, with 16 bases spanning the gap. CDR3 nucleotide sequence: TGTGCCAGTAGTATCGCCACAGGAGTAGGGGGCTACACCTTC. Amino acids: CASSIATGVGGYTF.

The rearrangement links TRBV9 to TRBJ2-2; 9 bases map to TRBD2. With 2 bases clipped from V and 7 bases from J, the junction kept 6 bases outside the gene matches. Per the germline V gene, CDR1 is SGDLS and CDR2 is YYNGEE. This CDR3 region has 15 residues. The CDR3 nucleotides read TGTGCCAGCAGCGTGGTAGCGGGAGTCGTCGGGGAGCTGTTTTTT. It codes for CASSVVAGVVGELFF.